These 24 T cell receptor beta chains share one sample of origin, sequenced in a study of CD8+ T cells in alopecia areata. The sequencing template was cDNA reverse transcribed from extracted RNA. Libraries were prepared by immunoSEQ multiplex PCR; TCRdb keeps only in-frame clonotypes and omits some of them. Of 200,000 to 250,000 clones in the sample, about three fifths were seen once. Treatment here: oral pan-JAK inhibitor, 5-10 mg twice daily. The starting material was CD4+ T cells sorted from blood, obtained at week 4, from a patient treated with tofacitinib. The source is a human donor with alopecia areata.

V is TRBV19 and J is TRBJ1-6, with 10 bases that match TRBD1. CDR1 and CDR2 (germline): LNHDA, SQIVND (reference sequence). CDR3 length equals 16 residues. With V trimmed by 7 bases and J by 7 bases, 10 bases remained unmatched. DNA for the CDR3: TGTGCCAGTAAAAGGGACAGGGGAAAAGAAAATTCACCCCTCCACTTT. It yields the protein CASKRDRGKENSPLHF.

Note on this clone: Other nucleotide sequences in the sample specify the same CDR3. This chain joins TRBV30 and TRBJ2-7, with D maybe TRBD2 (6 bases). CDR3 size: 12 residues. V gave up 3 bases and J gave up 4 bases, with 10 bases separating them. Germline V gene lookup returns CDR1 GTSNPN and CDR2 SVGIG (reference sequence). Written as DNA, the CDR3 is TGTGCCTGGAGCGGGGGATCTTACGAGCAGTACTTC. Its translation is CAWSGGSYEQYF.

The chain combines TRBV6-5 with TRBJ1-1; 8 positions agree with TRBD1. Germline V gene sequence: CDR1 MNHEY, CDR2 SVGAGI. This CDR3 region has 13 residues. J lost 9 bases, V lost 6 bases, and 9 bases had no gene match. CDR3 in DNA: TGTGCCAGCAGAGGACCGACAGGGGTTAAAGCTTTCTTT. Residues: CASRGPTGVKAFF.

This clone has only a few counts. The V gene is TRBV11-3, the J gene TRBJ1-1; D unresolved. CDR3 length: 13 amino acids. Germline-derived CDR1 and CDR2 are SGHNT and YENEEA. Trimming removed 3 bases at V and 3 bases at J, with 8 bases between. The CDR3 region has the DNA TGTGCCAGCAGCTTCTCTAGGGACACTGAAGCTTTCTTT. This gives the protein CASSFSRDTEAFF.

This clone was observed a handful of times. This chain links TRBV19 with TRBJ1-5; TRBD1 might be the D (6 bases). V was trimmed by 5 bases and J by 7 bases, leaving 12 bases between them. Germline V lookup: CDR1 LNHDA, CDR2 SQIVND (reference sequence). The CDR3 has 13 amino acids. The CDR3 DNA follows: TGTGCCAGTAGTGCCACAGGGTACCAGCCCCAGCATTTT. It codes for CASSATGYQPQHF.

The rearrangement links TRBV28 to TRBJ1-6, with D uncertain. The CDR3 is made up of 11 amino acids. V gave up 4 bases and J gave up 17 bases, with 12 bases separating them. Germline assignment: CDR1 MDHEN and CDR2 SYDVKM. CDR3 nucleotides: TGTGCCAGCAGTTCCTCGAGTCGATTCCACTTT. It is translated as CASSSSSRFHF. Full variable domain (remainder filled in from reference TRBV28 and TRBJ1-6): DVKVTQSSRYLVKRTGEKVFLECVQDMDHENMFWYRQDPGLGLRLIYFSYDVKMKEKGDIPEGYSVSREKKERFSLILESASTNQTSMYLCASSSSSRFHFGNGTRLTVT.

The chain is built from TRBV2 and TRBJ1-2, with D perhaps matching TRBD1 (6 bases). The V gene lost 4 bases and the J gene lost 7 bases, with 16 bases spanning the gap. Germline V CDR1 and CDR2: SNHLY, FYNNEI. This CDR3 spans 14 amino acids. The CDR3 spells CASSVWGLGGGYTF. In DNA form, the CDR3 reads TGTGCCAGCAGTGTATGGGGGCTTGGAGGTGGCTACACCTTC.

The chain is built from TRBV5-1 and TRBJ1-6; tentative D call: TRBD1 (5 bases). V lost 2 bases and J lost 6, with 12 bases in between. The germline CDR1 and CDR2 sequences are SGHRS and YFSETQ. There are 15 residues in the CDR3. The CDR3 sequence: CASSFMGRINSPLHF. In DNA form, the CDR3 reads TGCGCCAGCAGCTTCATGGGACGGATTAATTCACCCCTCCACTTT.

This sequence joins TRBV29-1 and TRBJ2-7; D remains unclear. Trimming took 6 bases from V and 5 from J, leaving 17 bases between them. This CDR3 spans 13 amino acids. Germline V CDR1 and CDR2: SQVTM, ANQGSEA. CDR3 in amino acids: CSVGLMGIHEQYF. Here the CDR3 DNA reads TGCAGCGTGGGCCTGATGGGGATTCACGAGCAGTACTTC.

This clone was detected a few times. Other nucleotide sequences in the sample specify the same CDR3. The chain employs TRBV7-2 and TRBJ2-7, with D unresolved. V gave up 5 bases and J gave up 3 bases, with 5 bases separating them. CDR1 is SGHTA, CDR2 FQGNSA, per germline. The CDR3 is made up of 11 amino acids. The DNA of the CDR3 is TGTGCCAGCAGCCTGAACTACGAGCAGTACTTC. Amino acid sequence: CASSLNYEQYF.

This clone has just a few counts. J is TRBJ2-2 and V is TRBV29-1; 8 nucleotides line up with TRBD1. Per the germline V gene, CDR1 is SQVTM and CDR2 is ANQGSEA. Losses at the gene ends were 7 bases for V and 7 bases for J; bases not matched to a gene: 8. There are 13 residues in the CDR3. Written as DNA, the CDR3 is TGCAGCGCCAGGCAGGGGGCCGACGGGGAGCTGTTTTTT. It translates to CSARQGADGELFF.

This clone was detected only a few times. The chain combines TRBV6-5 with TRBJ1-6; TRBD1 is a possible D gene (6 bases). The CDR3 is 14 amino acids. Deletions cut 6 bases from V and 5 bases from J, with 11 bases between. Germline V gives CDR1 MNHEY, CDR2 SVGAGI. CDR3 sequence (DNA): TGTGCCAGCAGGCCAGGACAGAATAATTCACCCCTCCACTTT. This sequence encodes CASRPGQNNSPLHF.

The gene calls are TRBV29-1 and TRBJ1-3; TRBD1 matches at 7 bases. Germline V gene lookup returns CDR1 SQVTM and CDR2 ANQGSEA. The length of the CDR3 is 13 residues. V lost 4 bases and J lost 3; bases outside the gene matches: 3. The CDR3 nucleotides are TGCAGCGTTGTACAGGGGAGTGGAAACACCATATATTTT. Translated, it gives CSVVQGSGNTIYF. Using reference TRBV29-1 and TRBJ1-3 for the parts outside the CDR3, the full variable domain is SAVISQKPSRDICQRGTSLTIQCQVDSQVTMMFWYRQQPGQSLTLIATANQGSEATYESGFVIDKFPISRPNLTFSTLTVSNMSPEDSSIYLCSVVQGSGNTIYFGEGSWLTVV.

The chain has TRBV4-3 and TRBJ2-4; D remains unclear. Trimming shortened V by 2 bases and J by 0 bases, and 14 bases separated the two germline ends. The CDR3 is made up of 17 amino acids. Germline-derived CDR1 and CDR2 are LGHNA and YSLEER. CDR3 nucleotides: TGCGCCAGCAGCCAAACCTGGACGGAGCTAGCCAAAAACATTCAGTACTTC. The encoded protein is CASSQTWTELAKNIQYF.

CDR3 in DNA: TGTGCCAGCAGCCTAGATTTGGGGGACAAAAACATTCAGTACTTC. It encodes CASSLDLGDKNIQYF. The chain has TRBV7-9 and TRBJ2-4; D is tentatively TRBD1 or TRBD2 (5 bases each). This CDR3 has 15 amino acids. Trimming pared 5 bases from V and 3 bases from J, leaving 14 bases between. Germline CDR1 and CDR2: SEHNR and FQNEAQ (reference sequence).

The chain couples TRBV30 to TRBJ1-1, with D tentatively TRBD1 (5 bases). V lost 5 bases, J lost 6 bases, and 13 bases lay in between. CDR1 is GTSNPN and CDR2 is SVGIG in the germline V gene (reference sequence). This CDR3 contains 12 residues. CDR3 sequence (DNA): TGTGCCTGGGTAGCAGGGAGGGCTGAAGCTTTCTTT. Its protein product is CAWVAGRAEAFF.

The rearrangement uses TRBV18 and TRBJ1-2; 8 bases align to TRBD1. CDR1 is KGHSH and CDR2 is LQKENI in the germline V gene. The V gene end was trimmed by 3 bases and the J gene end by 1 base; junction bases not matched to a gene: 7. The CDR3 spans 16 residues. CDR3 nucleotides: TGTGCCAGCTCACCCAGGACAGGGAAGTTTAACTATGGCTACACCTTC. It translates to CASSPRTGKFNYGYTF.

This clone has only one observation. The chain employs TRBV29-1 and TRBJ1-4, with 7 bases lining up with TRBD1. Germline values: CDR1 SQVTM, CDR2 ANQGSEA. The V gene end was trimmed by 4 bases and the J gene end by 7 bases; junction bases not matched to a gene: 6. This CDR3 contains 13 residues. As DNA, the CDR3 is TGCAGCGTTGGAGGGGGCCCCGGTGAAAAACTGTTTTTT. The encoded protein is CSVGGGPGEKLFF. Together with reference TRBV29-1 and TRBJ1-4, the CDR3 gives the full variable domain: SAVISQKPSRDICQRGTSLTIQCQVDSQVTMMFWYRQQPGQSLTLIATANQGSEATYESGFVIDKFPISRPNLTFSTLTVSNMSPEDSSIYLCSVGGGPGEKLFFGSGTQLSVL.

The chain carries TRBV29-1 and TRBJ1-2; no reliable D call. Trimming removed 7 bases from V and 4 bases from J, with 13 bases in between. The germline gives CDR1 SQVTM, CDR2 ANQGSEA. CDR3 size: 12 residues. This chain's CDR3 is CSARVAFYGYTF. CDR3 in DNA: TGCAGCGCGAGGGTTGCATTCTATGGCTACACCTTC.

V usage is TRBV5-6 and J usage is TRBJ2-1; 7 nucleotides agree with TRBD1. The germline CDR1 and CDR2 sequences are SGHDT and YYEEEE. Trimming cost V 4 bases and J 2 bases; bases outside gene matches: 9. This CDR3 is built from 16 residues. The CDR3 loop reads CASSPLRGPTYNEQFF. The CDR3 DNA sequence: TGTGCCAGCAGCCCACTTAGGGGGCCGACCTACAATGAGCAGTTCTTC.

The chain has TRBV30 and TRBJ1-1, with D tentatively TRBD1 (6 bases). The CDR3 has 10 residues. Germline loops: CDR1 GTSNPN, CDR2 SVGIG (reference sequence). Trimming removed 5 bases from V and 14 bases from J, with 15 bases in between. This CDR3 is CAWENTGRFF. CDR3 nucleotide sequence: TGTGCCTGGGAGAATACAGGGCGGTTCTTT. The full variable domain, its missing parts supplied by reference TRBV30 and TRBJ1-1, is SQTIHQWPATLVQPVGSPLSLECTVEGTSNPNLYWYRQAAGRGLQLLFYSVGIGQISSEVPQNLSASRPQDRQFILSSKKLLLSDSGFYLCAWENTGRFFGQGTRLTVV.

The rearrangement joins TRBV2 to TRBJ1-1; the D is unclear. The germline V and J ends were trimmed by 2 bases and 5 bases, with 12 bases remaining between them. This CDR3 spans 14 amino acids. In germline, CDR1 is SNHLY, CDR2 FYNNEI. This CDR3 reads CASSELGGRTEAFF. The CDR3 region has the DNA TGTGCCAGCAGTGAATTAGGAGGCCGAACTGAAGCTTTCTTT.

There are many counts of this clone. This chain joins TRBV19 and TRBJ1-2; 8 positions match TRBD1. CDR3 length equals 16 residues. The J segment lost 4 bases and the V segment lost 6 bases, leaving 13 bases of the junction unmatched. Per the germline V gene, CDR1 is LNHDA and CDR2 is SQIVND (reference sequence). CDR3 residues: CASRLADTGGSYGYTF. CDR3 nucleotides: TGTGCCAGTAGATTAGCCGACACAGGGGGTTCCTATGGCTACACCTTC.

This chain joins TRBV30 and TRBJ1-2; 10 nucleotides align to TRBD1. V lost 4 bases and J lost 3; bases outside the gene matches: 8. Per germline, CDR1 GTSNPN and CDR2 SVGIG (reference sequence). This CDR3 is built from 15 residues. The CDR3 DNA sequence: TGTGCCTGGACAAGGGGGACAGGGGCATACTATGGCTACACCTTC. Translating gives CAWTRGTGAYYGYTF.